Included here is one T cell receptor (beta chain) sequence, with context. Its antigen is still unknown. Base qualities are not at hand, and no much larger clone is one base apart. Inclusive of the bounding cysteine and phenylalanine, the CDR3 is 14 residues long. Only the CDR3 portion is preserved as DNA: 42 bases, with reading frame beginning at the first base. Based on the germline V gene, the CDR1 and CDR2 sequences are SGHRS and YFSETQ. Germline trimming amounts to 3 bases on V and 8 bases on J, with 3 as the count of junction bases outside the gene matches. These data are taken from a study of blood T cell repertoires in COVID-19 (dated by TCRdb to 2018 to 2020). Background on the whole study: Samples from collaborators originated in the United States, Italy and Spain and spanned both the acute and convalescent phases of COVID-19. The prospective study material was composed of cDNA or gDNA derived from T cells, B-cell-depleted T cells, or PBMCs. Deeply sampled blood TCRbeta repertoires from subjects exposed to, actively infected with, or recovered from COVID-19 were included in the dataset. The repertoires were made available in a free public database intended to serve as a resource for research on the immune response to SARS-CoV-2. The samples were drawn from two sources: the first 160 participants of the ongoing ImmuneRACE study, and 1,000 to 1,500 subjects contributed by 6 global collaborators. A de-identified subject ID, COVID-19 status, age in years and sex were almost always included in the sample metadata. Where available, HLA class I and class II types were obtained from metadata supplied by the sample provider rather than from assay-based typing.

Collaborating institutions collected whole blood in K2EDTA tubes following their own protocols. For TCRbeta analysis, collaborator samples were shipped as frozen whole blood, as isolated PBMCs, or as DNA extracted from either sample type. Here is what the overall study found, with its caveats: The quantity of clinical and demographic metadata differed by source and by participant and was supplied without curation.

TCRbeta CDR3 regions were amplified from genomic DNA using the immunoSEQ Assay, a bias-controlled multiplex PCR. In the paper's pipeline: Nucleated cell counts per sample were estimated from amplification of reference gene primers within the assay. To quantify the absolute abundance of each unique TCRbeta CDR3 rearrangement, sequence reads were collapsed and filtered. For each sample, productive Simpson clonality was calculated as the square root of Simpson's diversity index across productive rearrangements. TCRdb took over this immuneACCESS table, retaining in-frame rearrangements with V and J assigned. Such tables are incomplete; in checked studies, under half of the missing clones stem from an unresolved V gene, and the remainder is unexplained. Clonal size and the V and J genes are those of that table, whereas D and trimming came from the DNA. The sample table contains about 150,000 clones; only one count was recorded for about 85% of them. About 2.4% of the sample belongs to the ten largest clones.

This chain joins TRBV5-1 to TRBJ1-6; TRBD1 fits 9 bases in the junction. Sequences were obtained from peripheral blood. The TCR was taken from a woman between 70 and 85 years old with acute or convalescent COVID-19. The DNA sequence is given as TGCGCCAGCAGCTCCCGGACAGGGGATTCACCCCTCCACTTT. It is translated as CASSSRTGDSPLHF.